These 23 T cell receptor beta chains were sequenced from one sample in a study of OX40 agonist ivuxolimab in advanced cancers. Sequencing used immunoSEQ multiplex PCR; TCRdb keeps in-frame clones, though not all of them. The sample carries roughly 80,000 clones, around 88% recorded once. The sequences come from CD4+ or CD8+ T cells sorted from blood, collected in a trial of the OX40 agonist ivuxolimab. The receptors come from an adult with an advanced solid tumor such as melanoma, head and neck, liver or kidney cancer.

CDR3 sequence (DNA): TGCGCCAGCAGCTTGGAGCGGGACAGTCCAGATACGCAGTATTTT. This gives the protein CASSLERDSPDTQYF. This sequence joins TRBV5-1 and TRBJ2-3; D assignment may be TRBD1 or TRBD2 (7 bases each). This CDR3 has 15 residues. The ends were cut back, 0 bases at V and 4 bases at J, with 12 bases in the middle. Germline V gives CDR1 SGHRS, CDR2 YFSETQ.

This rearrangement joins TRBV28 to TRBJ1-2; D is undetermined. Trimming pared 6 bases from V and 4 bases from J, leaving 6 bases between. The CDR3 extends over 11 amino acids. CDR1 is MDHEN and CDR2 is SYDVKM in the germline V gene. The CDR3 is CASSLLYGYTF. CDR3 nucleotides: TGTGCCAGCAGCCTCCTCTATGGCTACACCTTC.

The chain combines TRBV27 with TRBJ1-1; D is ambiguous. The CDR3 contains 13 residues. The V gene lost 2 bases and the J gene lost 1 base, with 5 bases spanning the gap. Looked up from germline, CDR1 is MNHEY and CDR2 is SMNVEV (reference sequence). The CDR3 reads CASSLQENTEAFF. The CDR3 nucleotides read TGTGCCAGCAGTTTACAGGAGAACACTGAAGCTTTCTTT.

J is TRBJ2-5 and V is TRBV10-3; weak D call: TRBD1 (5 bases). V lost 0 bases and J 1 base, leaving 12 bases between the germline ends. Germline CDR1 reads ENHRY; CDR2 reads SYGVKD. This CDR3 is built from 16 residues. The CDR3 loop is CAISESGAVGQETQYF. DNA of the CDR3: TGTGCCATCAGTGAGTCTGGGGCAGTAGGCCAAGAGACCCAGTACTTC.

J is TRBJ1-5 and V is TRBV19, with no clear D. V lost 3 bases, J lost 7 bases, and 16 bases lay in between. The germline gives CDR1 LNHDA, CDR2 SQIVND (reference sequence). The CDR3 is 15 residues long. In DNA form, the CDR3 reads TGTGCCAGTAGTATCCCGATGGGTATCGGGCAGCCCCAGCATTTT. Encoded protein: CASSIPMGIGQPQHF.

The chain carries TRBV4-1 and TRBJ1-2, with D unclear. This CDR3 region has 15 residues. V shed 0 bases and J shed 4 bases, with 12 bases lying between them. CDR1 is MGHRA, CDR2 YSYEKL, per germline. CDR3 DNA sequence: TGCGCCAGCAGCCAAGATCAGCAGGCGAGCTATGGCTACACCTTC. Its protein product is CASSQDQQASYGYTF.

The chain employs TRBV19 and TRBJ1-1; 7 bases fit TRBD1. The length of the CDR3 is 13 residues. The V and J ends lost 10 bases and 7 bases, in that order; junction bases with no gene match: 12. The germline V gene encodes CDR1 LNHDA and CDR2 SQIVND (reference sequence). CDR3 amino acids: CATRDRGLGEAFF. The CDR3 DNA reads as TGTGCCACGCGGGACAGAGGCTTGGGTGAAGCTTTCTTT.

This clone was seen once. The CDR3 is CASTLKGGNTGELFF. The CDR3 coding sequence is TGTGCCAGCACCCTAAAGGGGGGGAACACCGGGGAGCTGTTTTTT. This chain links TRBV27 with TRBJ2-2, with D possibly being TRBD1 or TRBD2 (6 bases each). This CDR3 has 15 residues. V was pared by 7 bases and J by 1 base, with 13 bases between. Germline loops: CDR1 MNHEY, CDR2 SMNVEV (reference sequence).

The genes are TRBV6-5 and TRBJ1-2; TRBD1 matches at 9 bases. CDR3 size: 14 residues. After removal of 5 bases from V and 7 bases from J, the junction contained 8 bases not matched to a gene. Germline V gene lookup returns CDR1 MNHEY and CDR2 SVGAGI. In nucleotides, the CDR3 is TGTGCCAGCAGTCGACGGACAGGGGAAGTTGGCTACACCTTC. This translates into CASSRRTGEVGYTF.

To note about this clone: A read error may produce the germline difference seen at one junction end. The J gene is TRBJ2-5, the V gene TRBV5-1, with D possibly being TRBD1 or TRBD2 (5 bases each). The CDR3 length is 13 residues. Germline V CDR1 and CDR2: SGHRS, YFSETQ. CDR3: CASSRDGPEIQYF. CDR3 sequence (DNA): TGCGCCAGCAGCCGGGACGGACCTGAGATCCAGTACTTC.

As for this clone: Other DNA sequences of this sample code for an identical CDR3. The chain uses TRBV6-5 and TRBJ2-7; TRBD1 agrees at 8 bases. CDR1 and CDR2 (germline): MNHEY, SVGAGI. With V trimmed by 6 bases and J by 3 bases, 7 bases remained unmatched. CDR3 length: 14 amino acids. The CDR3 loop is CASSRQGPSYEQYF. CDR3 nucleotides: TGTGCCAGCAGCAGACAGGGGCCCAGCTACGAGCAGTACTTC.

This chain connects TRBV6-1 to TRBJ2-2; 7 bases map to TRBD2. V was clipped by 4 bases and J by 13 bases; unmatched bases: 12. The length of the CDR3 is 14 residues. Germline assignment: CDR1 MNHNS and CDR2 SASEGT. CDR3 nucleotides: TGTGCCAGCAGTGGTGCCCTGTTAGGCGGGAGGCTGTTTTTT. Protein sequence: CASSGALLGGRLFF.

The chain combines TRBV14 with TRBJ1-2; D is uncertain. Germline loops: CDR1 SGHDN, CDR2 FVKESK. The CDR3 totals 13 residues. Trimming shortened V by 2 bases and J by 7 bases, and 11 bases separated the two germline ends. The CDR3 sequence is CASSQIPFSGYTF. The CDR3 DNA reads TGTGCCAGCAGCCAAATTCCTTTTAGTGGCTACACCTTC.

The chain is built from TRBV28 and TRBJ1-1; tentatively, D is TRBD1 (5 bases). CDR1 is MDHEN and CDR2 is SYDVKM in the germline V gene. The CDR3 sequence is 12 residues long. Deletions cut 8 bases from V and 0 bases from J, with 7 bases between. CDR3 in amino acids: CASGTVNTEAFF. The CDR3 coding sequence is TGTGCCAGCGGGACGGTGAACACTGAAGCTTTCTTT.

V is TRBV6-5 and J is TRBJ1-1; D not resolved. This CDR3 contains 13 residues. The germline V gene has CDR1 MNHEY and CDR2 SVGAGI. V dropped 2 bases and J dropped 1 base, with 5 bases sitting between them. CDR3 region: CASSYRQNTEAFF. The CDR3 DNA is TGTGCCAGCAGTTACCGACAGAACACTGAAGCTTTCTTT.

This chain connects TRBV11-3 to TRBJ2-4; possibly TRBD2 for D (6 bases). V was trimmed by 6 bases and J by 7 bases, leaving 10 bases between them. This CDR3 has 12 residues. From germline, CDR1 is SGHNT and CDR2 YENEEA. CDR3 sequence reads: CASRLGGNIQYF. The CDR3 DNA reads as TGTGCCAGCAGGCTCGGAGGGAACATTCAGTACTTC. Supplemented by reference TRBV11-3 and TRBJ2-4, the full variable domain reads EAGVVQSPRYKIIEKKQPVAFWCNPISGHNTLYWYLQNLGQGPELLIRYENEEAVDDSQLPKDRFSAERLKGVDSTLKIQPAELGDSAVYLCASRLGGNIQYFGAGTRLSVL.

The chain combines TRBV7-2 with TRBJ1-2; D unclear. Germline-derived CDR1 and CDR2 are SGHTA and FQGNSA. The CDR3 loop spans 16 amino acids. The ends were cut back, 1 base at V and 2 bases at J, with 14 bases in the middle. CDR3 in amino acids: CASSLVIGVRNYGYTF. In nucleotides, the CDR3 is TGTGCCAGCAGCTTAGTAATCGGGGTACGGAACTATGGCTACACCTTC.

The table lists this clone with a count of one. This chain links TRBV6-1 with TRBJ2-7; TRBD2 agrees at 9 bases. The CDR3 runs to 15 residues. Germline V gene data show CDR1 as MNHNS and CDR2 as SASEGT. J lost 2 bases, V lost 6 bases, and 8 bases had no gene match. CDR3 nucleotide sequence: TGTGCCAGCAGGCTAGGGACTAGCTCCACCTACGAGCAGTACTTC. It yields the protein CASRLGTSSTYEQYF.

The chain is built from TRBV5-5 and TRBJ1-4; D possibly corresponds to TRBD1 (5 bases). Germline lookup yields CDR1 SGHKS and CDR2 YYEKEE (reference sequence). This CDR3 region has 13 residues. V was shortened by 2 bases and J by 7 bases, with 9 bases between the two germline ends. The CDR3 nucleotides are TGTGCCAGCAGCTTCGGGGGTACTGAAAAACTGTTTTTT. This gives the protein CASSFGGTEKLFF.

This clone occurred a few times. V gene TRBV18 combines with J gene TRBJ1-6; no clear D. Trimming took 1 base from V and 5 from J, leaving 9 bases between them. This CDR3 is built from 15 residues. Germline CDR1 KGHSH, CDR2 LQKENI. The CDR3 region is CASSPRADHNSPLHF. CDR3 nucleotides: TGTGCCAGCTCACCACGGGCAGACCATAATTCACCCCTCCACTTT.

CDR3 in amino acids: CASSQMGVPGNTIYF. CDR3 sequence (DNA): TGTGCCAGCAGTCAGATGGGGGTTCCTGGAAACACCATATATTTT. The chain couples TRBV6-7 to TRBJ1-3, with TRBD1 as a possible D gene (5 bases). TRBV6-7 is given ORF status, its function remaining uncertain. V was clipped by 5 bases and J by 2 bases, with 13 bases between them. The CDR3 covers 15 residues.

The chain joins TRBV16 to TRBJ1-2; a possible D gene is TRBD1 (5 bases). In germline, CDR1 is KGHSY, CDR2 FQNENV. This CDR3 has 15 residues. Trimming took off 2 bases at V and 0 bases at J, with 10 bases between the two ends. CDR3 amino acids: CASSQTGTPNYGYTF. CDR3 DNA sequence: TGTGCCAGCAGCCAAACCGGGACGCCTAACTATGGCTACACCTTC.

J is TRBJ2-1 and V is TRBV18, with 9 bases identical to TRBD2. Germline loops: CDR1 KGHSH, CDR2 LQKENI. J gave up 6 bases and V 3 bases, and 6 bases lay outside the gene matches. CDR3 length equals 15 residues. DNA of the CDR3: TGTGCCAGCTCACCCGGACTAGCGAGGGCCAATGAGCAGTTCTTC. Translating gives CASSPGLARANEQFF. Full variable domain (missing parts from reference TRBV18 and TRBJ2-1): NAGVMQNPRHLVRRRGQEARLRCSPMKGHSHVYWYRQLPEEGLKFMVYLQKENIIDESGMPKERFSAEFPKEGPSILRIQQVVRGDSAAYFCASSPGLARANEQFFGPGTRLTVL.